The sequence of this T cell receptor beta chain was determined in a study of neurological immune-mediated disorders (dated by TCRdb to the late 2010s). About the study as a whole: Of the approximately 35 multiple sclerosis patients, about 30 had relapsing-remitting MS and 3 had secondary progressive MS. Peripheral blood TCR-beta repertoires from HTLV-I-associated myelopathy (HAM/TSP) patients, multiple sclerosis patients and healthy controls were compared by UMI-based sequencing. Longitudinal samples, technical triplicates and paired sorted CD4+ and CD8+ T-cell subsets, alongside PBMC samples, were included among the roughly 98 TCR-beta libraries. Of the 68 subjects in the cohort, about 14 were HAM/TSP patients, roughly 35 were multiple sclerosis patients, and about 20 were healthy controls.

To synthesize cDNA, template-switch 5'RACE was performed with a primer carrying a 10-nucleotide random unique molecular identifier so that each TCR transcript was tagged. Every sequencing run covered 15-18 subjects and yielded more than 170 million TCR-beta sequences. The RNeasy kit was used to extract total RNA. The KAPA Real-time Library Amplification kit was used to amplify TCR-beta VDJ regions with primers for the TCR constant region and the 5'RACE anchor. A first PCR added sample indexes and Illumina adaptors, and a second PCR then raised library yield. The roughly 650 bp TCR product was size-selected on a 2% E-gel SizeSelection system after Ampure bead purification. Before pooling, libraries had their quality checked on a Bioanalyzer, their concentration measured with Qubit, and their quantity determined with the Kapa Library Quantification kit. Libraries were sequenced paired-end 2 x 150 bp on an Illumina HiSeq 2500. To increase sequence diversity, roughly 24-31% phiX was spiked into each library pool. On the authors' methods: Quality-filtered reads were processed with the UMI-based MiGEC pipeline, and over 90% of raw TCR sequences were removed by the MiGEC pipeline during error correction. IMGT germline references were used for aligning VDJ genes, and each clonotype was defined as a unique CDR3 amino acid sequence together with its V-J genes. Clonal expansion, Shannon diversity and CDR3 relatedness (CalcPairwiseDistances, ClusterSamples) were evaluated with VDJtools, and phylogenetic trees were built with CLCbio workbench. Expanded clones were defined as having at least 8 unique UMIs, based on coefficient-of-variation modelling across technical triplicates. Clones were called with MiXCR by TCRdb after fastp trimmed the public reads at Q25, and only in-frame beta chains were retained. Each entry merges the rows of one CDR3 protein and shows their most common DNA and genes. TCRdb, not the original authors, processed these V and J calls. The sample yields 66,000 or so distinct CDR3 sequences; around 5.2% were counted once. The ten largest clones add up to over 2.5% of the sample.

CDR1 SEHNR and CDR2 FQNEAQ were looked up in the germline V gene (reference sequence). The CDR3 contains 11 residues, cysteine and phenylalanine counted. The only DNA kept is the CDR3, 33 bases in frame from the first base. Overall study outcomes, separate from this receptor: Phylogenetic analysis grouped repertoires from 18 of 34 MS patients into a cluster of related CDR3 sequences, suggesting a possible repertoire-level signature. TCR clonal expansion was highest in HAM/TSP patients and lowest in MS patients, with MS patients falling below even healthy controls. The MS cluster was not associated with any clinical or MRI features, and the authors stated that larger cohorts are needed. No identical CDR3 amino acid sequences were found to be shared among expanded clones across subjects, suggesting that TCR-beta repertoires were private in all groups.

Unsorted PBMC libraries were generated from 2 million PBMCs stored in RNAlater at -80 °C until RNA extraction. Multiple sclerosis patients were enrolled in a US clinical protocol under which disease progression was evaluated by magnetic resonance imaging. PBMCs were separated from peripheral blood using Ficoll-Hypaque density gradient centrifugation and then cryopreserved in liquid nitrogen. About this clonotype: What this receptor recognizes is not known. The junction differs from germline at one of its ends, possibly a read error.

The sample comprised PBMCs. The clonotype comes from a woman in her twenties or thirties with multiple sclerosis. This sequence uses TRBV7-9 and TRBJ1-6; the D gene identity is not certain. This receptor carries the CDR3 CASRLGGPLHF. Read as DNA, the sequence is TGTGCCAGCAGATTAGGTGGGCCCCTCCACTTT. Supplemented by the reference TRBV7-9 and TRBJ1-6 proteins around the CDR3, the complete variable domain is DTGVSQNPRHKITKRGQNVTFRCDPISEHNRLYWYRQTLGQGPEFLTYFQNEAQLEKSRLLSDRFSAERPKGSFSTLEIQRTEQGDSAMYLCASRLGGPLHFGNGTRLTVT.